One and the same sample provided the 3 T cell receptor beta chains below, sequenced in a study of T cells in women clearing cervical HPV infection. Assay: immunoSEQ multiplex PCR; the TCRdb copy retains only in-frame clones and omits some. Across tens of thousands of clones, the top ten clones capture approximately 1.3% of the sample. The sample taken for sequencing was blood buffy coat. The receptor source for this set is a woman between 18 and 70 years old with a cervical HPV16 infection that either progressed to CIN3+ or cleared (not recorded which).

About this clone: Read coverage stops 3 residues before the CDR3 terminus; the germline J gene supplies the remainder. The V call is TRBV30, the J call TRBJ1-5; D is possibly TRBD1 (6 bases). The germline V gene encodes CDR1 GTSNPN and CDR2 SVGIG (reference sequence). V lost 3 bases to trimming and J lost 2 bases, with 23 bases between them. The CDR3 has 18 amino acids. Partial CDR3 DNA: TGTGCCTGGAGGCCTACCCGGACAGCGTCTTGGCGCAATCAGCCC. This translates into CAWRPTRTASWRNQP. Given in full, the CDR3 is CAWRPTRTASWRNQPQHF.

A word on this clone: The CDR3 end is not reached by the read, which stops 3 residues before it; the germline J gene fills it in. The rearrangement joins TRBV5-6 to TRBJ1-2; D gene unclear. CDR1 SGHDT and CDR2 YYEEEE come from the germline V gene. The CDR3 consists of 14 residues. The V end lost 0 bases, the J end lost 5 bases, and 11 bases lay between the germline ends. The CDR3 DNA, read in part, is TGTGCCAGCAGCTTGGTAACAGAAGGGTATGGC. Residues: CASSLVTEGYG. In full, the CDR3 reads CASSLVTEGYGYTF.

On this clone itself: The CDR3 end is not reached by the read, which stops 3 residues before it; the germline J gene fills it in. The V gene is TRBV7-2, the J gene TRBJ1-2; D uncertain. In germline, CDR1 is SGHTA, CDR2 FQGNSA. CDR3 length: 14 amino acids. The sequenced CDR3 bases are TGTGCCAGCAGCTTAGGAGTTTCAGAATACGAC. Translating gives CASSLGVSEYD. The whole CDR3 protein is CASSLGVSEYDYTF.